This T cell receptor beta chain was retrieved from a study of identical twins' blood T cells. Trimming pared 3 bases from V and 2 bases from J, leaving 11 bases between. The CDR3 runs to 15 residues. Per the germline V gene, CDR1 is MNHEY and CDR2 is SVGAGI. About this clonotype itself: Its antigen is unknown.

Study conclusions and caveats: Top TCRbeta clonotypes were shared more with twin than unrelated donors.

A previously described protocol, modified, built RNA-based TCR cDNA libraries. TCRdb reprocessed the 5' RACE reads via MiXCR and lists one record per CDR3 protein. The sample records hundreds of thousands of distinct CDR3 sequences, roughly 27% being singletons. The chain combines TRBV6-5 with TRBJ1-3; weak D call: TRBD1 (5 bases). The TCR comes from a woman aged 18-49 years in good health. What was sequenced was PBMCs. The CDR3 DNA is TGTGCCAGCAGTTATGTGGGGGAAGCTGGAAACACCATATATTTT. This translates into CASSYVGEAGNTIYF.